This TCR beta chain was sequenced during a study of blood T cell repertoires in COVID-19. Study-level background: Samples representing acute and convalescent COVID-19 were sourced from the United States, Italy and Spain. PBMCs, B-cell-depleted T cells, or T cells were the source of the cDNA or gDNA that made up the material.

Authors' processing steps: By means of reference gene primer amplification, nucleated cell counts were estimated. This table comes from immunoSEQ multiplex PCR, and its TCRdb copy is limited to in-frame clones, with some not included. The V and J calls and the clone size are those of that table, but D and trimming were determined from the DNA. The profile shows about 100,000 clones, roughly 85% of them singletons. The CDR3 is made up of 14 amino acids. The germline V and J ends were trimmed by 3 bases and 0 bases, with 8 bases remaining between them. CDR1 and CDR2 (germline): LNHDA, SQIVND (reference sequence).

The sequenced sample consisted of peripheral blood. This chain joins TRBV19 and TRBJ1-1, with D perhaps matching TRBD1 (5 bases). The receptor was derived from a man in his 70s with active or convalescent COVID-19. The CDR3 here is CASSMDTVNTEAFF. The CDR3 DNA follows: TGTGCCAGTAGTATGGACACTGTGAACACTGAAGCTTTCTTT.